The sequence of this T cell receptor beta chain was determined in a study of blood T cell repertoires in COVID-19. As for the study in general: Sites in the United States, Italy and Spain provided acute and convalescent COVID-19 samples. The cDNA or gDNA used as material had been derived from T cells, B-cell-depleted T cells, or PBMCs.

Source study methods: Amplification from reference gene primers served as the basis for estimated nucleated cell counts. Generated by immunoSEQ multiplex PCR, the TCRdb table keeps only in-frame clones and is missing some. For V, J and clone size, that table is used; D and trimming come from the DNA. Of over 200,000 clones in the sample, around 83% are singletons; the top ten hold 7% to 10%. The germline V gene encodes CDR1 SGHAT and CDR2 FQNNGV. V lost 2 bases and J 8 bases, leaving 7 bases between the germline ends. The CDR3 consists of 12 residues. The sequenced material came from peripheral blood. The TCR comes from a woman aged 45-65 years with acute or convalescent COVID-19. The chain is built from TRBV11-2 and TRBJ2-1; D call uncertain. CDR3 coding DNA: TGTGCCAGCAGCTTAATGGGCGATGAGCAGTTCTTC. Amino acid sequence: CASSLMGDEQFF.